These 18 T cell receptor beta chains were sequenced from one sample in a study of T cell clones after liver transplantation. Measured with immunoSEQ multiplex PCR; TCRdb has only the in-frame clones, and not every one. This sample has fewer than 25,000 clones; 75% to 90% occur once, and the top ten carry over 10%. The sample consisted of CD8+ T cells from blood, taken before liver transplant. These receptors all come from a human donor who received a liver transplant.

The chain carries TRBV6-5 and TRBJ1-5; no definite D call. Trimming removed 0 bases from V and 4 bases from J, with 4 bases in between. Germline CDR1 reads MNHEY; CDR2 reads SVGAGI. The CDR3 loop spans 13 amino acids. CDR3 region: CASSYSSNQPQHF. DNA for the CDR3: TGTGCCAGCAGTTACTCGAGTAATCAGCCCCAGCATTTT.

The chain recombines TRBV6-5 with TRBJ1-1; D unclear. Germline values: CDR1 MNHEY, CDR2 SVGAGI. The length of the CDR3 is 13 residues. V lost 4 bases and J lost 4, with 10 bases in between. The chain's CDR3 is CASSLAGVTEAFF. The CDR3 coding sequence is TGTGCCAGCAGTTTGGCAGGAGTCACTGAAGCTTTCTTT.

The gene calls are TRBV27 and TRBJ2-3; D remains unclear. Germline V gene data show CDR1 as MNHEY and CDR2 as SMNVEV (reference sequence). Trimming stripped 1 base from V and 1 base from J, with 12 bases between. The CDR3 length is 16 residues. In DNA form, the CDR3 reads TGTGCCAGCAGTTTATATGGCGGAACCCGCACAGATACGCAGTATTTT. It is translated as CASSLYGGTRTDTQYF.

The rearrangement joins TRBV20-1 to TRBJ1-1; no definite D call. The CDR3 consists of 11 residues. Per the germline V gene, CDR1 is DFQATT and CDR2 is SNEGSKA (reference sequence). V was cut by 4 bases and J by 8 bases, with 11 bases left in between. The CDR3 loop is CSATRTEEAFF. DNA for the CDR3: TGCAGTGCTACCCGGACTGAGGAAGCTTTCTTT.

Details on this clone: The same CDR3 is also encoded by other DNA sequences in this sample. The V gene is TRBV25-1, the J gene TRBJ1-1, with TRBD1 as a possible D gene (6 bases). The V gene's germline CDR1 is MGHDK and CDR2 SYGVNS. This CDR3 has 14 amino acids. V was cut by 6 bases and J by 1 base, with 12 bases left in between. This CDR3 is CASRVTGPNTEAFF. The CDR3 DNA follows: TGTGCCAGCAGGGTGACAGGCCCGAACACTGAAGCTTTCTTT.

The J gene is TRBJ2-1, the V gene TRBV19; D is uncertain. Germline V gene sequence: CDR1 LNHDA, CDR2 SQIVND (reference sequence). V was clipped by 3 bases and J by 5 bases, with 14 bases between them. CDR3 size: 15 residues. The CDR3 nucleotides read TGTGCCAGTAGTATTGCCCGAGGCGTCCACAATGAGCAGTTCTTC. It is translated as CASSIARGVHNEQFF.

This clone has only one observation. The genes are TRBV5-4 and TRBJ2-7; TRBD1 agrees at 8 bases. Germline-derived CDR1 and CDR2 are SGHNT and YYREEE (reference sequence). The CDR3 length is 13 residues. The V and J ends lost 4 bases and 6 bases, in that order; junction bases with no gene match: 6. The CDR3 spells CASSGRTGTEQYF. The CDR3 nucleotides read TGTGCCAGCAGCGGAAGGACAGGGACCGAGCAGTACTTC.

The J gene is TRBJ2-2, the V gene TRBV11-2; D is unresolved. CDR1 is SGHAT, CDR2 FQNNGV, per germline. The CDR3 loop spans 15 amino acids. The V gene lost 3 bases and the J gene lost 3 bases, with 11 bases spanning the gap. CDR3 sequence: CASSLLVGYTGELFF. The CDR3 bases are TGTGCCAGCAGCTTGTTAGTCGGTTACACCGGGGAGCTGTTTTTT.

This chain links TRBV27 with TRBJ2-1; D is uncertain. CDR1 is MNHEY and CDR2 is SMNVEV in the germline V gene (reference sequence). V lost 4 bases, J lost 4 bases, and 11 bases lay in between. The CDR3 is made up of 14 amino acids. CDR3 bases: TGTGCCAGCAGTTCACCATACAGTTACAATGAGCAGTTCTTC. It translates to CASSSPYSYNEQFF.

This clone was counted once. This rearrangement joins TRBV11-1 to TRBJ1-2; 7 bases line up with TRBD1. CDR3 length equals 16 residues. The V and J ends lost 6 bases and 6 bases, in that order; junction bases with no gene match: 16. The germline V gene has CDR1 SGHAT and CDR2 FQDESV (reference sequence). Here the CDR3 DNA reads TGTGCCAGCAGATCCCCCGAGACAGGGAATAAAGATGGCTACACCTTC. Translating it yields CASRSPETGNKDGYTF.

The rearrangement links TRBV27 to TRBJ2-1, with TRBD2 matching over 9 bases. Germline V gene sequence: CDR1 MNHEY, CDR2 SMNVEV (reference sequence). The CDR3 length is 15 residues. J was trimmed by 6 bases and V by 4 bases; bases with no gene match: 7. CDR3 nucleotide sequence: TGTGCCAGCAGTTCGATGGGACTAGCCCTCAATGAGCAGTTCTTC. Amino acids: CASSSMGLALNEQFF.

This clone was counted once. CDR3 loop: CASSLGTGYTNTGELFF. The CDR3 coding sequence is TGTGCCAGCAGCCTTGGGACAGGGTATACGAACACCGGGGAGCTGTTTTTT. The J gene is TRBJ2-2, the V gene TRBV13; 9 nucleotides align to TRBD1. With 5 bases clipped from V and 0 bases from J, the junction kept 7 bases outside the gene matches. The CDR3 consists of 17 residues. Germline CDR1 and CDR2: PRHDT and FYEKMQ (reference sequence).

The V and J genes are TRBV27 and TRBJ1-1; 8 positions agree with TRBD1. This CDR3 has 15 residues. The V gene end was trimmed by 4 bases and the J gene end by 4 bases; junction bases not matched to a gene: 8. Germline V CDR1 and CDR2: MNHEY, SMNVEV (reference sequence). The CDR3, as DNA: TGTGCCAGCAGTTGGGACCCGACAGGGGCCACTGAAGCTTTCTTT. Encoded protein: CASSWDPTGATEAFF.

This clone came up once. V usage is TRBV28 and J usage is TRBJ2-7; either TRBD1 or TRBD2 may fit D (6 bases each). Germline V gene data show CDR1 as MDHEN and CDR2 as SYDVKM. V lost 3 bases and J lost 2, with 11 bases in between. This CDR3 is 14 amino acids long. In DNA form, the CDR3 reads TGTGCCAGCAGTTTGCTAAGGGGGGCCTACGAGCAGTACTTC. Translation: CASSLLRGAYEQYF.

The chain uses TRBV28 and TRBJ1-1; no clear D. Trimming left V 8 bases short and J 3 bases short, with 16 bases between. Germline loops: CDR1 MDHEN, CDR2 SYDVKM. This CDR3 contains 14 residues. The CDR3 region is CASSAVWRDTEAFF. The DNA of the CDR3 is TGTGCCAGCTCTGCCGTCTGGAGGGACACTGAAGCTTTCTTT.

The genes are TRBV11-2 and TRBJ2-2; 9 bases match TRBD2. J gave up 6 bases and V 5 bases, and 4 bases lay outside the gene matches. Germline CDR1 reads SGHAT; CDR2 reads FQNNGV. There are 14 residues in the CDR3. The CDR3 region is CASSLLAGAGELFF. The CDR3 coding sequence is TGTGCCAGCAGCCTATTAGCGGGAGCCGGGGAGCTGTTTTTT.

This clone was seen a single time. The chain employs TRBV15 and TRBJ1-1, with 10 bases fitting TRBD1. Trimming removed 3 bases from V and 8 bases from J; junction bases left unmatched: 12. Germline CDR1 and CDR2: LNHNV and YYDKDF (reference sequence). The CDR3 runs to 16 residues. CDR3 DNA: TGTGCCACCAGCAGTTCCCCGGGGACAGGGGCGTTAGAAGCTTTCTTT. Translated: CATSSSPGTGALEAFF. Filled out from reference TRBV15 and TRBJ1-1, the complete variable domain reads DAMVIQNPRYQVTQFGKPVTLSCSQTLNHNVMYWYQQKSSQAPKLLFHYYDKDFNNEADTPDNFQSRRPNTSFCFLDIRSPGLGDTAMYLCATSSSPGTGALEAFFGQGTRLTVV.

The rearrangement joins TRBV6-1 to TRBJ2-1; D is ambiguous. The V end was cut by 6 bases, the J end by 2 bases, with 8 bases between. CDR1 and CDR2 from the germline V gene are MNHNS and SASEGT. The length of the CDR3 is 13 residues. The CDR3 bases are TGTGCCAGCAGCCCCCTTGCCTACAATGAGCAGTTCTTC. As protein: CASSPLAYNEQFF.